Listed here are 9 T cell receptor beta chains from one sample, sequenced in a study of T cell changes during pregnancy in multiple sclerosis. The repertoire was sequenced with immunoSEQ multiplex PCR; TCRdb's copy has only in-frame clones and lacks some. The sample contains about 49,000 clones, around 91% of which appear only once. The sample consisted of peripheral blood, taken after pregnancy. Source of these receptors: a female donor in good health, enrolled as a control in a pregnancy study.

The chain is built from TRBV4-3 and TRBJ2-1; no reliable D call. This CDR3 contains 15 residues. The V end was cut by 0 bases, the J end by 5 bases, with 11 bases between. Germline assignment: CDR1 LGHNA and CDR2 YSLEER. The CDR3 nucleotides read TGCGCCAGCAGCCAAGATCCCCCTCTCCACAATGAGCAGTTCTTC. This sequence encodes CASSQDPPLHNEQFF.

This chain joins TRBV5-1 and TRBJ2-7, with D possibly TRBD2 on 6 matching bases. The ends were cut back, 4 bases at V and 5 bases at J, with 10 bases in the middle. The CDR3 spans 12 residues. Germline assignment: CDR1 SGHRS and CDR2 YFSETQ. The CDR3 region is CASSEAGNEQYF. The CDR3 nucleotides are TGCGCCAGCAGCGAAGCGGGTAACGAGCAGTACTTC.

The chain uses TRBV7-8 and TRBJ2-1, with TRBD2 identical over 10 bases. CDR3 length: 16 amino acids. CDR1 and CDR2 (germline): SGHVS, FQNEAQ. V was clipped by 1 base and J by 2 bases; unmatched bases: 2. The DNA of the CDR3 is TGTGCCAGCAGCTTAGAGCTAGCGGGGGCCTACAATGAGCAGTTCTTC. Its translation: CASSLELAGAYNEQFF.

The V call is TRBV7-2, the J call TRBJ2-3, with a weak D call TRBD2 (7 bases). The germline gives CDR1 SGHTA, CDR2 FQGNSA. This CDR3 has 15 amino acids. V dropped 0 bases and J dropped 5 bases, with 12 bases sitting between them. The CDR3 nucleotides are TGTGCCAGCAGCTTAGCCGGGGGGCCTGGAGATACGCAGTATTTT. It specifies CASSLAGGPGDTQYF.

The chain joins TRBV7-3 to TRBJ1-2; 12 positions agree with TRBD1. The CDR3 length is 16 residues. After removal of 4 bases from V and 4 bases from J, the junction contained 7 bases not matched to a gene. Germline-derived CDR1 and CDR2 are SGHTA and FQGTGA. The chain's CDR3 is CASSSPPGQGAYGYTF. The DNA of the CDR3 is TGTGCCAGCAGCTCGCCCCCGGGACAGGGGGCCTATGGCTACACCTTC.

The V and J genes are TRBV9 and TRBJ2-7; TRBD2 is a possible D gene (5 bases). The V gene lost 0 bases and the J gene lost 0 bases, with 10 bases spanning the gap. CDR3 length: 15 amino acids. Per the germline V gene, CDR1 is SGDLS and CDR2 is YYNGEE. The CDR3 nucleotides read TGTGCCAGCAGCGTAGATAGCGTAAGCTCCTACGAGCAGTACTTC. It specifies CASSVDSVSSYEQYF.

The chain employs TRBV6-5 and TRBJ2-1; TRBD1 agrees at 12 bases. Germline CDR1 MNHEY, CDR2 SVGAGI. The CDR3 loop spans 14 amino acids. V dropped 8 bases and J dropped 7; count of bases not matched to a gene: 6. The CDR3 here is CASGGDRGRNEQFF. DNA for the CDR3: TGTGCCAGCGGGGGGGACAGGGGGCGGAATGAGCAGTTCTTC.

The CDR3 sequence is CASSPRGQGKNSPLHF. CDR3 coding DNA: TGTGCCAGCAGTCCGAGGGGACAGGGGAAAAATTCACCCCTCCACTTT. V usage is TRBV28 and J usage is TRBJ1-6; 10 bases align to TRBD1. With 5 bases clipped from V and 7 bases from J, the junction kept 8 bases outside the gene matches. CDR1 and CDR2 from the germline V gene are MDHEN and SYDVKM. The CDR3 sequence is 16 residues long.

This chain joins TRBV7-2 and TRBJ2-2; D is possibly TRBD2 (5 bases). CDR3 length equals 15 residues. The V and J ends lost 3 bases and 5 bases respectively, with 13 bases between them. Germline V gene sequence: CDR1 SGHTA, CDR2 FQGNSA. The CDR3 region is CASSLWLASTGELFF. CDR3 coding DNA: TGTGCCAGCAGCTTGTGGCTAGCTTCTACCGGGGAGCTGTTTTTT.